One sample yielded the 5 T cell receptor beta chains listed below, sequenced in a study of blood T cell repertoires in COVID-19. Data came from immunoSEQ multiplex PCR; TCRdb stores just in-frame clones and leaves some out. The sample lists 140,000 to 150,000 clones; 88% were seen once. The sample taken for sequencing was peripheral blood. The receptors shown here come from a man aged 65 to 79 with acute or convalescent COVID-19.

This clone was counted between two and nine times. The rearrangement joins TRBV2 to TRBJ1-5; no definite D call. Germline V CDR1 and CDR2: SNHLY, FYNNEI. This CDR3 contains 14 residues. V was pared by 4 bases and J by 4 bases, with 11 bases between. CDR3 in DNA: TGTGCCAGCAGTGCGGAACTCGGGAATCAGCCCCAGCATTTT. Protein sequence: CASSAELGNQPQHF.

The genes are TRBV3-1 (or the pseudogene TRBV3-2) and TRBJ2-5, with unresolved D. The CDR3 is made up of 11 amino acids. Trimming cost V 5 bases and J 5 bases, with 6 bases left between them. In germline, CDR1 is LGHDT, CDR2 YNNKEL (reference sequence). The CDR3 region is CASSSGETQYF. The CDR3 DNA sequence: TGTGCCAGCAGCTCCGGGGAGACCCAGTACTTC.

This rearrangement joins TRBV7-6 to TRBJ2-2; D might be TRBD2 (5 bases). Trimming removed 5 bases at V and 7 bases at J, with 17 bases between. This CDR3 has 15 amino acids. Germline assignment: CDR1 SGHVS and CDR2 FNYEAQ. CDR3 bases: TGTGCCAGCAGCCTCCGGATGGGCGGAGGCGGGGAGCTGTTTTTT. Translated, it gives CASSLRMGGGGELFF.

The chain carries TRBV5-5 and TRBJ1-2; D possibly corresponds to TRBD1 (6 bases). The CDR3 runs to 15 residues. CDR1 and CDR2 from the germline V gene are SGHKS and YYEKEE (reference sequence). V was shortened by 0 bases and J by 2 bases, with 11 bases between the two germline ends. The CDR3 loop reads CASSLGPGANYGYTF. The CDR3 DNA reads TGTGCCAGCAGCTTGGGGCCAGGGGCCAACTATGGCTACACCTTC. The full variable domain, with the rest looked up from reference TRBV5-5 and TRBJ1-2, is DAGVTQSPTHLIKTRGQQVTLRCSPISGHKSVSWYQQVLGQGPQFIFQYYEKEERGRGNFPDRFSARQFPNYSSELNVNALLLGDSALYLCASSLGPGANYGYTFGSGTRLTVV.

The CDR3 here is CASSRGGTSGRARETQYF. In DNA form, the CDR3 reads TGTGCCAGCAGCCGAGGAGGGACTAGCGGGAGGGCCCGAGAGACCCAGTACTTC. The gene calls are TRBV3-1 (or the pseudogene TRBV3-2) and TRBJ2-5; 16 nucleotides line up with TRBD2. This CDR3 spans 18 amino acids. With 4 bases clipped from V and 4 bases from J, the junction kept 9 bases outside the gene matches. Germline V lookup: CDR1 LGHDT, CDR2 YNNKEL (reference sequence).